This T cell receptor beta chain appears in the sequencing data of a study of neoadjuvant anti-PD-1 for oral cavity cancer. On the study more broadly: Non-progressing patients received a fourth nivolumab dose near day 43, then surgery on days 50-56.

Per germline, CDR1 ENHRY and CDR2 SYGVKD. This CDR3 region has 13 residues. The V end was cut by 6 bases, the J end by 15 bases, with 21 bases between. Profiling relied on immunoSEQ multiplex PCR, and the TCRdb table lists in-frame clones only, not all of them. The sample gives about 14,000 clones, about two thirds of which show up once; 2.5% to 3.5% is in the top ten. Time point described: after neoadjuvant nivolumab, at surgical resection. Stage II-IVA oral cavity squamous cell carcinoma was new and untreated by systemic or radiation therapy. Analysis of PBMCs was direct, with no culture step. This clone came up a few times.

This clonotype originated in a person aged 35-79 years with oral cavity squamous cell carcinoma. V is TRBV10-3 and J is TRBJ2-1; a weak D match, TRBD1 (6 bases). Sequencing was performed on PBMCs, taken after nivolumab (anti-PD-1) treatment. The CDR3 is CAISATYREGSFF. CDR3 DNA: TGTGCCATCAGCGCGACGTACAGGGAAGGATCGTTCTTC.